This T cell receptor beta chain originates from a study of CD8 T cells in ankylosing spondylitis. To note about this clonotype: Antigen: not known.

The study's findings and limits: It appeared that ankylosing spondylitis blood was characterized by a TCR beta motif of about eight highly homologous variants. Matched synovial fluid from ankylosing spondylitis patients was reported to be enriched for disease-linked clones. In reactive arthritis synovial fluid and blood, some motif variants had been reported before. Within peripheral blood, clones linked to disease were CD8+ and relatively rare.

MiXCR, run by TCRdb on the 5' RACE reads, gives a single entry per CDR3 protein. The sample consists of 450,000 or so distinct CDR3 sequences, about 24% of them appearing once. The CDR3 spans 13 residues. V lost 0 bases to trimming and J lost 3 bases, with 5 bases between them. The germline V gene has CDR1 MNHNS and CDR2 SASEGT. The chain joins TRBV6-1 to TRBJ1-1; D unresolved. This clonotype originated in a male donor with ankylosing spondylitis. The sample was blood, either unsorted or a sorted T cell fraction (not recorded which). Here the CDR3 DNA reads TGTGCCAGCAGTGAAGCCGGGGACACTGAAGCTTTCTTT. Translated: CASSEAGDTEAFF.